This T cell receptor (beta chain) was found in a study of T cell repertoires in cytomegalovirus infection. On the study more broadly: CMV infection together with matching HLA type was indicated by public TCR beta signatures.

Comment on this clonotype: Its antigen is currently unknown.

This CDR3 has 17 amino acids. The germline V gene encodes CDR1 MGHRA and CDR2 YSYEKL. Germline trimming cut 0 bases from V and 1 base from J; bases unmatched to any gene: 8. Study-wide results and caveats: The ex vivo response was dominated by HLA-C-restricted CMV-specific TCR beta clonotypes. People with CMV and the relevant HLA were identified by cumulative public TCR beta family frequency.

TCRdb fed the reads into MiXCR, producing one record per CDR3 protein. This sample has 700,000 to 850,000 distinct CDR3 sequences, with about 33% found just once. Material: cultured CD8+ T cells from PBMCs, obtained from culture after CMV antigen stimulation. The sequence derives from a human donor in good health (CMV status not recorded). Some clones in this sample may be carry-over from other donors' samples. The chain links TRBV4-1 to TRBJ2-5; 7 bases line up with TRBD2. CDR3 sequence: CASSQDPRDYLQETQYF. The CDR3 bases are TGCGCCAGCAGCCAAGATCCTCGGGACTACCTCCAAGAGACCCAGTACTTC.